These 31 T cell receptor beta chains were all obtained from the same sample, sequenced in a study of beta chain features in type 1 diabetes. Expressed TCRB transcripts got sequenced, as all isolated RNA was reverse transcribed. Sequencing used immunoSEQ multiplex PCR; TCRdb keeps in-frame clones, though not all of them. The table has a few hundred thousand clones, around 12% seen once. No antigen has been identified for these receptors. Study results and caveats: When Type 1 diabetes patients were examined, their TCRB CDR3s proved moderately but significantly shorter in all four CD4+ subsets.

Sequenced sample: naive CD4+ T cells from blood. All receptors derive from a woman aged 18-30 years with type 1 diabetes.

This clone was seen only a few times. The chain couples TRBV9 to TRBJ1-5; perhaps TRBD1 as D (5 bases). The ends were cut back, 7 bases at V and 5 bases at J, with 13 bases in the middle. This CDR3 spans 13 amino acids. Germline lookup yields CDR1 SGDLS and CDR2 YYNGEE. CDR3 nucleotide sequence: TGTGCCAGCTTCCCAGACAGTTATCAGCCCCAGCATTTT. Translated, it gives CASFPDSYQPQHF.

This sequence joins TRBV5-4 and TRBJ2-2, with 7 bases fitting TRBD2. The CDR3 spans 14 residues. V shed 7 bases, J shed 0 bases, and the junction held 3 bases outside the gene matches. Germline V lookup: CDR1 SGHNT, CDR2 YYREEE (reference sequence). This CDR3 reads CASGAGANTGELFF. The CDR3 bases are TGTGCCAGCGGGGCGGGGGCGAACACCGGGGAGCTGTTTTTT.

This clone came up a few times. This chain connects TRBV7-2 to TRBJ2-7; D is possibly TRBD2 (5 bases). The ends were cut back, 3 bases at V and 1 base at J, with 10 bases in the middle. Germline CDR1 and CDR2: SGHTA and FQGNSA. The CDR3 is 14 residues long. The CDR3 sequence is CASSFGRVSYEQYF. DNA of the CDR3: TGTGCCAGCAGCTTTGGGCGGGTTTCCTACGAGCAGTACTTC.

This clone appeared a few times. The rearrangement links TRBV27 to TRBJ2-1; 10 bases match TRBD1. CDR1 is MNHEY, CDR2 SMNVEV, per germline (reference sequence). V lost 8 bases, J lost 5 bases, and 6 bases stayed unmatched. The CDR3 spans 14 residues. CDR3 bases: TGTGCCAGCCTAGGACAGGGGGGTGACAATGAGCAGTTCTTC. Its protein is CASLGQGGDNEQFF.

This clone was observed a few times. The chain recombines TRBV9 with TRBJ2-1; 10 nucleotides align to TRBD2. The CDR3 is made up of 15 amino acids. Germline lookup yields CDR1 SGDLS and CDR2 YYNGEE. After removal of 0 bases from V and 9 bases from J, the junction contained 6 bases not matched to a gene. The CDR3 sequence: CASSVESGRVGEQFF. The CDR3 DNA reads as TGTGCCAGCAGCGTAGAGAGCGGGAGGGTCGGTGAGCAGTTCTTC.

This clone was seen a handful of times. This rearrangement joins TRBV5-6 to TRBJ2-5, with 7 bases that match TRBD1. The germline V gene encodes CDR1 SGHDT and CDR2 YYEEEE. The CDR3 totals 16 residues. Trimming removed 4 bases from V and 2 bases from J; junction bases left unmatched: 11. CDR3 bases: TGTGCCAGCAGCCCCAGGCGACCGGGACAGCAAGAGACCCAGTACTTC. Protein product: CASSPRRPGQQETQYF.

This clone was seen only a few times. The rearrangement links TRBV18 to TRBJ2-1, with 9 bases matching TRBD2. The CDR3 runs 16 residues. With 3 bases clipped from V and 2 bases from J, the junction kept 5 bases outside the gene matches. Germline CDR1 and CDR2: KGHSH and LQKENI. The chain's CDR3 is CASSPVAGGTYNEQFF. The CDR3 DNA reads TGTGCCAGCTCACCTGTCGCGGGGGGGACCTACAATGAGCAGTTCTTC.

Here the CDR3 reads CASSLLGGRDTYEQYF. Written as DNA, the CDR3 is TGTGCCAGCAGTTTATTAGGGGGCAGGGACACGTACGAGCAGTACTTC. The rearrangement uses TRBV28 and TRBJ2-7, with 7 bases fitting TRBD1. CDR3 size: 16 residues. The V and J ends lost 1 base and 4 bases, in that order; junction bases with no gene match: 10. CDR1 MDHEN and CDR2 SYDVKM come from the germline V gene.

V gene TRBV30 combines with J gene TRBJ2-7; TRBD1 is a possible D gene (6 bases). The CDR3 spans 14 residues. Germline assignment: CDR1 GTSNPN and CDR2 SVGIG (reference sequence). Trimming cost V 0 bases and J 1 base, with 10 bases left between them. The CDR3 DNA reads as TGTGCCTGGAGTGTAGGGGACACGTCCTACGAGCAGTACTTC. It is translated as CAWSVGDTSYEQYF.

The CDR3 bases are TGTGCCAGCAGACGCGAAACAGGGGCCCCTGAGCAGTTCTTC. It codes for CASRRETGAPEQFF. This chain joins TRBV28 and TRBJ2-1; 7 nucleotides align to TRBD1. The V gene end was trimmed by 6 bases and the J gene end by 9 bases; junction bases not matched to a gene: 11. The CDR3 has 14 residues. CDR1 MDHEN and CDR2 SYDVKM come from the germline V gene. The whole variable domain, remainder taken from reference TRBV28 and TRBJ2-1, is DVKVTQSSRYLVKRTGEKVFLECVQDMDHENMFWYRQDPGLGLRLIYFSYDVKMKEKGDIPEGYSVSREKKERFSLILESASTNQTSMYLCASRRETGAPEQFFGPGTRLTVL.

This clone was found a few times. The J gene is TRBJ1-5, the V gene TRBV27; 11 nucleotides agree with TRBD1. The V and J ends lost 5 bases and 7 bases, in that order; junction bases with no gene match: 16. CDR1 is MNHEY and CDR2 is SMNVEV in the germline V gene (reference sequence). The CDR3 runs 18 residues. This chain's CDR3 is CASSPAFAGTGGRQPQHF. The CDR3 DNA follows: TGTGCCAGCAGTCCGGCGTTTGCCGGGACAGGGGGACGCCAGCCCCAGCATTTT.

There are a few counts of this clone. The chain carries TRBV4-3 and TRBJ2-7, with 7 bases aligning to TRBD2. The ends lost 1 base at V and 4 bases at J; junction bases unmatched: 7. Germline CDR1 is LGHNA and CDR2 is YSLEER. The CDR3 is 15 residues long. The CDR3 here is CASSQVGGGLYEQYF. Written as DNA, the CDR3 is TGCGCCAGCAGCCAAGTAGGCGGGGGTCTGTACGAGCAGTACTTC.

V is TRBV4-3 and J is TRBJ2-4, with 9 bases fitting TRBD2. V lost 4 bases to trimming and J lost 2 bases; unmatched junction nucleotides: 6. This CDR3 is built from 16 residues. Germline V gene sequence: CDR1 LGHNA, CDR2 YSLEER. The CDR3 loop reads CASSPEAGGSKNIQYF. DNA for the CDR3: TGCGCCAGCAGCCCAGAGGCGGGAGGGTCCAAAAACATTCAGTACTTC.

This clone was detected a few times. The V call is TRBV29-1, the J call TRBJ2-1; D is perhaps TRBD2 (5 bases). Germline CDR1 reads SQVTM; CDR2 reads ANQGSEA. V lost 4 bases, J lost 8 bases, and 15 bases lay in between. This CDR3 is built from 13 residues. The CDR3 DNA is TGCAGCGTTGGTGGGAGACTCCGCGATGAGCAGTTCTTC. It codes for CSVGGRLRDEQFF.

This clone showed up just a few times. The chain links TRBV5-1 to TRBJ2-1, with 8 bases lining up with TRBD2. CDR3 length equals 12 residues. The germline gives CDR1 SGHRS, CDR2 YFSETQ. V dropped 4 bases and J dropped 7; count of bases not matched to a gene: 1. The CDR3: CASSGTRNEQFF. DNA for the CDR3: TGCGCCAGCAGCGGGACTAGGAATGAGCAGTTCTTC.

This sequence joins TRBV28 and TRBJ2-7; maybe TRBD1 (7 bases). Germline V gene sequence: CDR1 MDHEN, CDR2 SYDVKM. The length of the CDR3 is 14 residues. Trimming took off 6 bases at V and 2 bases at J, with 14 bases between the two ends. CDR3 protein: CASSWQGEAYEQYF. Here the CDR3 DNA reads TGTGCCAGCAGCTGGCAGGGGGAGGCCTACGAGCAGTACTTC.

This sequence joins TRBV23-1 and TRBJ2-2; D is ambiguous. TRBV23-1 is reported as an ORF; its role is uncertain. The length of the CDR3 is 15 residues. Trimming took 6 bases from V and 3 from J, leaving 14 bases between them. CDR3 sequence: CASSQPPGDTGELFF. The CDR3 region has the DNA TGCGCCAGCAGCCAACCCCCCGGAGACACCGGGGAGCTGTTTTTT.

In this sample, this clone turned up a few times. V and J are TRBV7-9 and TRBJ2-4; the D gene is possibly TRBD1 (6 bases). V lost 4 bases and J lost 3, with 19 bases in between. The CDR3 runs to 17 residues. Germline values: CDR1 SEHNR, CDR2 FQNEAQ (reference sequence). The CDR3 reads CASSSIRGDGVKNIQYF. In DNA form, the CDR3 reads TGTGCCAGCAGCTCGATCAGGGGCGACGGGGTCAAAAACATTCAGTACTTC.

V is TRBV7-8 and J is TRBJ1-6, with a tentative D call TRBD1 (6 bases). The CDR3 is 12 amino acids. The V and J ends lost 8 bases and 11 bases respectively, with 13 bases between them. Germline V gives CDR1 SGHVS, CDR2 FQNEAQ. The DNA of the CDR3 is TGTGCCAGCGCCGAGAGGGGGACACCCCTCCACTTT. It specifies CASAERGTPLHF.

The rearrangement uses TRBV28 and TRBJ2-5; a possible D gene is TRBD2 (6 bases). Trimming removed 5 bases at V and 5 bases at J, with 12 bases between. The CDR3 has 13 amino acids. The germline gives CDR1 MDHEN, CDR2 SYDVKM. CDR3 sequence reads: CASSLNGGETQYF. DNA for the CDR3: TGTGCCAGCAGTCTTAATGGGGGGGAGACCCAGTACTTC.

J is TRBJ2-5 and V is TRBV1; the table calls TRBD2, which could not be checked here. TRBV1 is listed as a pseudogene. There are 17 residues in the CDR3. CDR3 protein: CTSSQRGSGGSQETQYF. The CDR3 DNA reads as TGCACCAGCAGCCAAAGGGGTAGCGGGGGGTCCCAAGAGACCCAGTACTTC.

The chain uses TRBV11-3 and TRBJ2-3, with D possibly matching TRBD1 (5 bases). Germline V gives CDR1 SGHNT, CDR2 YENEEA. The CDR3 contains 13 residues. V lost 4 bases, J lost 4 bases, and 9 bases lay in between. The CDR3 bases are TGTGCCAGCAGCTCTAGGGGTCCAGATACGCAGTATTTT. This sequence encodes CASSSRGPDTQYF.

V usage is TRBV9 and J usage is TRBJ2-7; D ambiguous. Germline lookup yields CDR1 SGDLS and CDR2 YYNGEE. The CDR3 is made up of 14 amino acids. The V end was cut by 0 bases, the J end by 0 bases, with 7 bases between. The chain's CDR3 is CASSVESYSYEQYF. DNA of the CDR3: TGTGCCAGCAGCGTAGAGTCCTACTCCTACGAGCAGTACTTC.

This clone was picked up a small number of times. J is TRBJ1-1 and V is TRBV10-3, with TRBD1 matching 7 bases. This CDR3 region has 14 residues. V lost 4 bases and J lost 4; bases outside the gene matches: 6. CDR1 and CDR2 from the germline V gene are ENHRY and SYGVKD. The CDR3: CAISGQGGFTEAFF. In DNA, the CDR3 is TGTGCCATCAGTGGGCAGGGGGGTTTCACTGAAGCTTTCTTT.

Here the CDR3 DNA reads TGTGCCAGCTCACTAGGGACTAGAAGAGACTACGAGCAGTACTTC. It translates to CASSLGTRRDYEQYF. V and J are TRBV18 and TRBJ2-7; 8 bases agree with TRBD2. The germline gives CDR1 KGHSH, CDR2 LQKENI. The CDR3 contains 15 residues. V shed 4 bases and J 3 bases; nucleotides not matched to a gene: 8.

This clone has more than one count but fewer than ten. Other nucleotide sequences from this sample produce the same CDR3. The chain uses TRBV4-3 and TRBJ2-5; 7 bases are shared with TRBD1. The CDR3 totals 14 residues. After removal of 0 bases from V and 5 bases from J, the junction contained 3 bases not matched to a gene. CDR1 LGHNA and CDR2 YSLEER come from the germline V gene. CDR3 protein: CASSQDARGETQYF. The CDR3 nucleotides are TGCGCCAGCAGCCAAGACGCCAGGGGGGAGACCCAGTACTTC.

The table lists this clone with a few counts. The rearrangement uses TRBV7-9 and TRBJ1-5, with 8 nucleotides matching TRBD1. V lost 5 bases and J lost 5; bases outside the gene matches: 2. The CDR3 is 13 residues long. Germline V gives CDR1 SEHNR, CDR2 FQNEAQ (reference sequence). CDR3 region: CASSVTGDQPQHF. The CDR3 DNA reads as TGTGCCAGCAGCGTGACAGGGGATCAGCCCCAGCATTTT. Filled out from reference TRBV7-9 and TRBJ1-5, the complete variable domain reads DTGVSQNPRHKITKRGQNVTFRCDPISEHNRLYWYRQTLGQGPEFLTYFQNEAQLEKSRLLSDRFSAERPKGSFSTLEIQRTEQGDSAMYLCASSVTGDQPQHFGDGTRLSIL.

This clone was counted only a few times. This chain links TRBV5-1 with TRBJ2-7; unclear D gene. Trimming left V 0 bases short and J 0 bases short, with 7 bases between. The V gene's germline CDR1 is SGHRS and CDR2 YFSETQ. The CDR3 extends over 14 amino acids. Here the CDR3 reads CASSLEGASYEQYF. For the CDR3, the DNA is TGCGCCAGCAGCTTGGAAGGAGCCTCCTACGAGCAGTACTTC.

CDR3 loop: CASKGTSGRGEQFF. CDR3 sequence (DNA): TGTGCCTCTAAGGGGACTAGCGGGAGGGGTGAGCAGTTCTTC. The rearrangement uses TRBV6-5 and TRBJ2-1, with 16 positions matching TRBD2. V shed 11 bases, J shed 9 bases, and the junction held 7 bases outside the gene matches. The length of the CDR3 is 14 residues. Germline CDR1 reads MNHEY; CDR2 reads SVGAGI.

The chain joins TRBV27 to TRBJ1-3; tentatively, D is TRBD1 (5 bases). V lost 6 bases to trimming and J lost 0 bases, with 15 bases between them. This CDR3 is built from 16 residues. Germline lookup yields CDR1 MNHEY and CDR2 SMNVEV (reference sequence). CDR3 sequence: CASSALGGYSGNTIYF. As DNA, the CDR3 is TGTGCCAGCAGCGCCCTGGGGGGATACTCTGGAAACACCATATATTTT.

The genes are TRBV5-4 and TRBJ2-1, with D perhaps TRBD1 (5 bases). The germline CDR1 and CDR2 sequences are SGHNT and YYREEE (reference sequence). The V end lost 6 bases, the J end lost 4 bases, and 17 bases lay between the germline ends. This CDR3 is built from 15 residues. In nucleotides, the CDR3 is TGTGCCAGCATCCTAACAGGATCGAGTTACAATGAGCAGTTCTTC. Translating gives CASILTGSSYNEQFF.